Listed below are T cell receptor beta chains from one sample, sequenced in a study of blood T cell repertoires in COVID-19. Profiled with immunoSEQ multiplex PCR; TCRdb holds only in-frame clones, not every one. The sample includes about 110,000 clones, 75% to 85% of them seen just once. Sequenced input: peripheral blood. All receptors derive from an older woman with acute or convalescent COVID-19. Both conserved end residues are trimmed from each CDR3.

ASSFSRQSSRGELF TRBV5-5
ASSLEGSGTEAF TRBV13
ASSLTSGATYEQY TRBV5-4
ASSTSGGVRETQY TRBV28
ASSLYDRSGSPLH TRBV4-1
ASSAGQYYGYT TRBV7-2
ASSQLAGGRADTQY TRBV7-7
ASSPTVNTEAF TRBV7-9
ASSNLSGGPPGELF TRBV28
ASTAVRGTGTDTQY TRBV19
ASSQDQTRGRYYGYT TRBV4-3
AWSIPGLGGEKLF TRBV30
ASRSDYPYGYT TRBV6-5
ATSDLPGSPLH TRBV24-1
ASSEATGVDGYT TRBV2
ASRSRGANYGYT TRBV5-6
ASSGTGSGYT TRBV6-4
ASSLSRPHQPQH TRBV27
ASSLGQGDTGELF TRBV13
ASSPLANRMNTEAF TRBV18
ASSPLPYRGSSGNTIY TRBV4-1
AWSRGYGYT TRBV30
ASSTRQGAQETQY TRBV19
ASKTSSGTQAGQAYEQY TRBV5-6
ASSLWPPLPGTEGGEQY TRBV5-1
ARSDTTNTGELF TRBV11-3
ASSVVLTDRAVLCNEQF TRBV9
ASSQLGGAYEQY TRBV4-2
ASRITGTGLPQH TRBV6-5
SVASGGGAREQY TRBV29-1
ASSFGTGQY TRBV28
ASSLAEQTNSYEQY TRBV28